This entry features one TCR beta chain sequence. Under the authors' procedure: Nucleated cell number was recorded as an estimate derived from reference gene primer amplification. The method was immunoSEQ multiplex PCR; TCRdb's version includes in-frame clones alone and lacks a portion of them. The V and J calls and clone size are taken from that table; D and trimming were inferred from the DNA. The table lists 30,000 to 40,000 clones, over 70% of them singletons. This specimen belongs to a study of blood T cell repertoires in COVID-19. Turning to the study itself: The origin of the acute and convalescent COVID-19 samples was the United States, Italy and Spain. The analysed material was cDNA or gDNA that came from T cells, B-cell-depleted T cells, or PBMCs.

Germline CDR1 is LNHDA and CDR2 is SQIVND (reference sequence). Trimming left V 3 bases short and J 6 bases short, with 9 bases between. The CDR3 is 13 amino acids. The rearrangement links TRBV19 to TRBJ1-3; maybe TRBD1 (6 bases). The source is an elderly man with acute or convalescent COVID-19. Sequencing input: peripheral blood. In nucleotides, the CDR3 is TGTGCCAGTAGTATCGACAGGTTAAACACCATATATTTT. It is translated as CASSIDRLNTIYF.